This TCR beta chain was identified in a study of blood T cell repertoires in COVID-19. Looking at the study overall: The samples span acute and convalescent COVID-19 from the United States, Italy and Spain.

Original processing notes: Estimates of nucleated cell counts were drawn from the amplification of reference gene primers. The table came from immunoSEQ multiplex PCR; TCRdb's copy has only in-frame clones and leaves some out. V, J and clone size derive from that table, while D and trimming were established from the DNA sequence. In the table there are about 140,000 clones, 84% of which are singletons. The CDR3 loop spans 16 amino acids. Trimming removed 7 bases from V and 1 base from J; junction bases left unmatched: 8. Germline V gene data show CDR1 as SGHTA and CDR2 as FQGTGA. This chain joins TRBV7-3 and TRBJ2-7; TRBD2 aligns across 12 bases. Sample: peripheral blood. This sequence originates from a man aged 25-45 years with COVID-19, enrolled during active disease. CDR3 sequence: CASITSGRSFSYEQYF. As DNA, the CDR3 is TGTGCCAGCATCACTAGCGGGAGGTCCTTTTCCTACGAGCAGTACTTC. The whole variable domain, remainder taken from reference TRBV7-3 and TRBJ2-7, is GAGVSQTPSNKVTEKGKYVELRCDPISGHTALYWYRQSLGQGPEFLIYFQGTGAADDSGLPNDRFFAVRPEGSVSTLKIQRTERGDSAVYLCASITSGRSFSYEQYFGPGTRLTVT.